The T cell receptor (beta chain) described here comes from a study of CD8+CD57+ T cells in acquired aplastic anemia. About the research overall: Across the sorted CD4+ and CD8+ cells, DNA amounts averaged about 3 ug. Researchers reported that healthy donors averaged about 10 million reads for CD4+ cells.

The CDR3 length is 14 residues. V was pared by 3 bases and J by 6 bases, with 12 bases between. Study outcomes and limitations: The number of CD8+ CDR3 sequences shared by patients and controls was fewer than 35.

TCR beta VDJ and CDR3 profiles were obtained from a genomic DNA template. MiXCR was run by TCRdb on the reads, yielding one entry per CDR3 protein. The data show 150,000 to 200,000 distinct CDR3 sequences, 55% to 75% seen once. As for this clonotype: Its antigen is unknown. This sequence may be a read error, since a much larger clone differs from it by one base.

The TCR originated in a human donor in good health. This rearrangement joins TRBV12-3 or TRBV12-4 to TRBJ2-1, with D perhaps matching TRBD1 or TRBD2 (5 bases each). Sequenced sample: sorted CD4+, CD8+, or CD8+CD57+ T cells (not recorded which) from PBMCs. CDR3 in DNA: TGTGCCAGCAGTTTCGGGACGAGTTGCAATGAGCAGTTCTTC. It encodes CASSFGTSCNEQFF.